These T cell receptor beta chains were read from a single sample in a study of vaccination and CD4 T cells after COVID-19. Which antigens these TCRs recognize remains unknown. TCRdb redid the calling of the PCR reads with MiXCR, one entry per CDR3 protein. The sample shows thousands of distinct CDR3 sequences, over 20% of them seen only once. Sequencing was performed on CD4+ T cells from blood, cultured in vitro, taken after SARS-CoV-2 vaccination. The receptor source for this set is a human donor who had recovered from COVID-19. Each CDR3 is given with its conserved first and last residue. D genes are given only for firm matches. Size is stated for part of the rows, as once, few or many counts, or as a class when the clone is expanded.

TRBV7-2	many	TRBJ2-7	13	TRBD2	TGTGCCAGCAAAGGACTAGCGTCGAACGAGCAGTACTTC	CASKGLASNEQYF
TRBV6-5	.	TRBJ1-2	15	.	TGTGCCAGCAGTTACTCGGACAGAAACTACTGTGGCTACACCTTC	CASSYSDRNYCGYTF
TRBV19	.	TRBJ1-5	12	.	TGTGCCAGTAGTATAGCCGGTCAGCCCCAGCATTTT	CASSIAGQPQHF
TRBV20-1	medium-sized	TRBJ1-5	14	.	TGCAGTGCTAGAGACATTGTGGGCAATCAGCCCCAGCATTTT	CSARDIVGNQPQHF
TRBV10-1	.	TRBJ2-1	13	.	TGCGCCAGCGGGAGCGAGGTATACAATGAGCAGTTCTTC	CASGSEVYNEQFF
TRBV20-1	medium-sized	TRBJ2-7	13	TRBD1	TGCAGTGCCGCCGGGACAGCCACCTACGAGCAGTACTTC	CSAAGTATYEQYF
TRBV5-1	few	TRBJ1-5	16	.	TGCGCCAGCAGCTTGGCCGGCAGCTATAGCAATCAGCCCCAGCATTTT	CASSLAGSYSNQPQHF
TRBV6-5	many	TRBJ2-1	17	.	TGTGCCAGCAGTTACCCCCCTTCTAGCGCCACCCACAATGAGCAGTTCTTC	CASSYPPSSATHNEQFF
TRBV5-5	few	TRBJ2-3	15	TRBD2	TGTGCCAGCAGCTCCGTAGCGGGGGGCCAGGATACGCAGTATTTT	CASSSVAGGQDTQYF
TRBV6-5	many	TRBJ2-7	15	.	TGTGCCAGCAGTTACTCCAACTGGGGGTCATACGAGCAGTACTTC	CASSYSNWGSYEQYF
TRBV7-2	.	TRBJ2-3	15	.	TGTGCCAGCAGCTCCCCGCCAGGGTCCACAGATACGCAGTATTTT	CASSSPPGSTDTQYF
TRBV18	.	TRBJ2-7	16	.	TGTGCCAGCTCACCGGAGGGGATGGGTACCAGCTACGAGCAGTACTTC	CASSPEGMGTSYEQYF
TRBV10-3	.	TRBJ2-7	14	TRBD1	TGTGCCATCAGTGGACAGGGACAGTCCTACGAGCAGTACTTC	CAISGQGQSYEQYF
TRBV27	few	TRBJ2-3	16	TRBD2	TGTGCCAGCAGTGCCAGGACTAGCGGGGTCCTTAAGGTGCAGTATTTT	CASSARTSGVLKVQYF
TRBV7-9	.	TRBJ2-5	14	.	TGTGCCAGCAGCTCCTGGACATCTAAAGAGACCCAGTACTTC	CASSSWTSKETQYF
TRBV18	.	TRBJ1-2	13	.	TGTGCCAGCTCTCCTGACAGGCGCAGGGGCTACACCTTC	CASSPDRRRGYTF
TRBV7-9	many	TRBJ1-2	15	TRBD1	TGTGCCAGCAGCTCCCAAGGCAGGGGGCTGGGTGGCTACACCTTC	CASSSQGRGLGGYTF